This T cell receptor beta chain emerged from a study of T cell changes during pregnancy in multiple sclerosis (dated 2019 in TCRdb). Broadly, across the study: The study looked at changes in the T cell repertoire across pregnancy in women with multiple sclerosis.

V has 4 bases trimmed and J has 5 bases trimmed; junction bases matching no gene number 16. For CDR1 and CDR2, the germline V gene (reference sequence) lists MNHEY and SMNVEV. The CDR3 spans 20 residues, from the cysteine through the phenylalanine. The DNA shown is the 60-base CDR3, in frame from base 1. The library was prepared using the immunoSEQ multiplex PCR assay. TCRdb carries this immuneACCESS record with in-frame sequences only. Its versions omit some clonotypes, under half of them owing to an unresolved V gene in the studies checked, with the rest unexplained. A total of about 99,000 clones appear in this sample, about 90% of them only once. The ten largest clonotypes hold about 0.89% of the sample. On this clone: The antigen it recognizes is unknown. Per-nucleotide qualities are absent, and no much larger clonotype sits a single base away.

Sample: peripheral blood, taken after pregnancy. The V gene is TRBV27 and the J gene is TRBJ2-2, with TRBD2 matching 13 junction bases. This TCR was recovered from a female donor with multiple sclerosis, enrolled in a pregnancy study. The CDR3 in this case is CASSSLLLPGTSGITGELFF. Here is the DNA: TGTGCCAGCAGTTCCCTTCTCCTGCCCGGGACTAGCGGGATTACCGGGGAGCTGTTTTTT.